This T cell receptor (beta chain) derives from a study of blood T cell repertoires in COVID-19. Germline V gene lookup returns CDR1 SGDLS and CDR2 YYNGEE. The V end lost 0 bases, the J end lost 5 bases, and 11 bases lay between the germline ends. The length of the CDR3 is 14 residues. Measured with immunoSEQ multiplex PCR; TCRdb has only the in-frame clones, and not every one. The sample yields fewer than 250,000 clones, about nine tenths seen once. The source is a man between 70 and 80 years old with acute or convalescent COVID-19. The specimen was peripheral blood. The gene calls are TRBV9 and TRBJ1-1; a possible D gene is TRBD1 (5 bases). The CDR3: CASSVESGTTEAFF. In nucleotides, the CDR3 is TGTGCCAGCAGCGTAGAATCAGGGACTACTGAAGCTTTCTTT.